Listed below are T cell receptor beta chains from one sample, sequenced in a study of blood T cell repertoires in COVID-19. This table comes from immunoSEQ multiplex PCR, and its TCRdb copy is limited to in-frame clones, with some not included. The table records more than 150,000 clones, approximately 90% of them present only once. Sequencing was done on a sample of peripheral blood. Receptor source: a woman aged 40 to 49 with acute or convalescent COVID-19. Both conserved end residues are part of each CDR3. A D gene is named only where the DNA matches it firmly. The listing skips clone size in some rows; elsewhere it reads once, few, many or a size class.

>TRBJ2-3|TRBV20-1|.|TRBD2
TGCAGTGCTAGTTTAGCGGGGGTCAGCACAGATACGCAGTATTTT
CSASLAGVSTDTQYF
>TRBJ2-2|TRBV7-3|.|.
TGTGCCAGCAGTGTCGGAGGTGCGAACACCGGGGAGCTGTTTTTT
CASSVGGANTGELFF
>TRBJ2-2|TRBV3-1/TRBV3-2|once|TRBD2
TGTGCCAGCAGCCGCCCTAGCGGGAGCGTCGCCGGGGAGCTGTTTTTT
CASSRPSGSVAGELFF
>TRBJ1-2|TRBV30|.|.
TGTGCCTGGAGTGTACAGGGCCCTAACTATGGCTACACCTTC
CAWSVQGPNYGYTF
>TRBJ2-1|TRBV18|.|TRBD2
TGTGCCAGCTCACCACCCTTAGGACTAGCGTACAATGAGCAGTTCTTC
CASSPPLGLAYNEQFF
>TRBJ2-2|TRBV15|few|.
TGTGCCACCAGCGGGGGGGCCACGAACACCGGGGAGCTGTTTTTT
CATSGGATNTGELFF
>TRBJ1-5|TRBV9|.|.
TGTGCCAGCAGCGCACAGGGAAATAGCAATCAGCCCCAGCATTTT
CASSAQGNSNQPQHF
>TRBJ2-2|TRBV4-2|once|TRBD2
TGTGCCAGCAGCCCCCAACCGGGACTAGCGGGGGGGTCCGGGGAGCTGTTTTTT
CASSPQPGLAGGSGELFF
>TRBJ2-7|TRBV21-1|.|.
TGTGCCAGCAGGACTGCGGGACTAGCGGGACCGCCCGGCTACGAGCAGTACTTC
CASRTAGLAGPPGYEQYF
>TRBJ2-1|TRBV27|.|TRBD2
TGTGCCAGCAAGCCGGGGGGGCCTTTGAATGAGCAGTTCTTC
CASKPGGPLNEQFF
>TRBJ2-5|TRBV29-1|.|.
TGCAGCGCCCGGCCTAGCTTACTGGAGACCCAGTACTTC
CSARPSLLETQYF
>TRBJ2-3|TRBV10-2|.|.
TGCGCCAGCAGTGAGTCGGCTGCGGCTAGCACAGATACGCAGTATTTT
CASSESAAASTDTQYF
>TRBJ2-3|TRBV7-3|.|.
TGTGCCAGCAGCTTAAGGCGGGAATACACAGATACGCAGTATTTT
CASSLRREYTDTQYF
>TRBJ1-5|TRBV18|.|TRBD1
TGTGCCAGTGTACAGGGGGCTGACCAGCCCCAGCATTTT
CASVQGADQPQHF
>TRBJ2-3|TRBV3-1/TRBV3-2|.|.
TGTGCCAGCAGCCTCAAGGGGGGGGGAATCCGGACAGATACGCAGTATTTT
CASSLKGGGIRTDTQYF
>TRBJ2-1|TRBV5-1|.|.
TGCGCCAGCAGCTTGGTCTTAGAGTACTCCTACAATGAGCAGTTCTTC
CASSLVLEYSYNEQFF
>TRBJ1-1|TRBV6-2/TRBV6-3|.|.
TGTGCCAGCAGTTACTCCTTGGGGCAGGTAGGGAACACTGAAGCTTTCTTT
CASSYSLGQVGNTEAFF
>TRBJ1-1|TRBV3-1/TRBV3-2|.|TRBD1
TGTGCCAGCAGCCAAACCGGGACAGGGGGCACTGAAGCTTTCTTT
CASSQTGTGGTEAFF
>TRBJ2-3|TRBV5-6|.|.
TGTGCCAGCAGCTTGGGCGGGTCTAGCACAGATACGCAGTATTTT
CASSLGGSSTDTQYF
>TRBJ2-1|TRBV27|.|TRBD1
TGTGCCAGCAGTTTACGGGACAGAATAAATGAGCAGTTCTTC
CASSLRDRINEQFF
>TRBJ2-1|TRBV12-5|.|.
TGTGCTAGTGGTTTGTCGGACAGCCACAATGAGCAGTTCTTC
CASGLSDSHNEQFF
>TRBJ1-3|TRBV5-6|.|.
TGTGCCAGCAGCCCACGCAGCTCTGGAAACACCATATATTTT
CASSPRSSGNTIYF
>TRBJ1-1|TRBV6-5|.|.
TGTGCCAGCAGTTACTCCTCTTACACTGAAGCTTTCTTT
CASSYSSYTEAFF
>TRBJ2-7|TRBV15|.|.
TGTGCCACCAGCGGATCGACAGGCTCCTACGAGCAGTACTTC
CATSGSTGSYEQYF
>TRBJ2-7|TRBV4-1|.|.
TGCGCCAGCAGCCAAGGTCAATGGGGGGAGACACAGTACTTC
CASSQGQWGETQYF
>TRBJ2-3|TRBV2|.|TRBD1
TGTGCCAGCGGGGAAGGACAGGGTTGGGACACAGATACGCAGTATTTT
CASGEGQGWDTDTQYF
>TRBJ2-1|TRBV19|.|.
TGTGCCAGTAGTAAGAGGGGAGAAGACAGGCCCCAACACAATGAGCAGTTCTTC
CASSKRGEDRPQHNEQFF
>TRBJ1-1|TRBV30|.|TRBD1
TGTGCCTGGAGTGGACAGGGGAACACTGAAGCTTTCTTT
CAWSGQGNTEAFF
>TRBJ1-1|TRBV2|.|.
TGTGCCAGCAGTGGGGAAATGGGGGGTGAAGCTTTCTTT
CASSGEMGGEAFF
>TRBJ2-7|TRBV7-9|.|TRBD1
TGTGCCAGCAGCCCCTACAGGGGGCTTTACTACGAGCAGTACTTC
CASSPYRGLYYEQYF
>TRBJ2-7|TRBV11-2|.|TRBD1
TGTGCCAGCAGCGTCGGGACAGGGGCATCCGAGCAGTACTTC
CASSVGTGASEQYF
>TRBJ2-4|TRBV11-3|.|.
TGTGCCAGCAGCTCATTCTTGGAGGACGGCCAGCTAGCCAAAAACATTCAGTACTTC
CASSSFLEDGQLAKNIQYF
>TRBJ2-2|TRBV24-1|.|TRBD1
TGTGCCACCACCACAGGGGGCAAGGCCGGGGAGCTGTTTTTT
CATTTGGKAGELFF
>TRBJ2-7|TRBV4-1|.|.
TGCGCCAGCAGCCAAGGGGCCGACTACGAGCAGTACTTC
CASSQGADYEQYF
>TRBJ1-1|TRBV12-3/TRBV12-4|.|.
TGTGCCAGCAGTTTCGGAGAGACCACTGAAGCTTTCTTT
CASSFGETTEAFF
>TRBJ2-2|TRBV24-1|.|.
TGTGCCACCAGTGACGGGACTTTAACGTACACCGGGGAGCTGTTTTTT
CATSDGTLTYTGELFF
>TRBJ2-6|TRBV5-5|.|.
TGTGCCAGCAAAGCGGTTGCAGATGGGGCCAACGTCCTGACTTTC
CASKAVADGANVLTF
>TRBJ1-5|TRBV28|.|.
TGTGCCAGCAGTTTAGGACAGAATCAGCCCCAGCATTTT
CASSLGQNQPQHF
>TRBJ1-2|TRBV7-9|.|.
TGTGCCAGCAGCCACCGGGCCGAGGGTGGCTACACCTTC
CASSHRAEGGYTF
>TRBJ2-1|TRBV6-2/TRBV6-3|.|.
TGTGCCAGCAGTTACGCGAATGAGCAGTTCTTC
CASSYANEQFF
>TRBJ1-3|TRBV14|.|.
TGTGCCAGCAGCCAAGATACCTACTCTGGAAACACCATATATTTT
CASSQDTYSGNTIYF
>TRBJ2-3|TRBV5-5|.|.
TGTGCCAGCAGCTTTTCCACTGACTCCACAGATACGCAGTATTTT
CASSFSTDSTDTQYF
>TRBJ1-1|TRBV15|.|TRBD1
TGTGCCACCAGCAGAAGGACAGGATTGAACACTGAAGCTTTCTTT
CATSRRTGLNTEAFF
>TRBJ2-5|TRBV27|.|.
TGTGCCAGCAGCTTTCGGTACTCCCAAGAGACCCAGTACTTC
CASSFRYSQETQYF
>TRBJ2-7|TRBV27|.|TRBD2
TGTGCCAGCAGCCCCGGACTAGCGATCTACGAGCAGTACTTC
CASSPGLAIYEQYF
>TRBJ2-5|TRBV3-1/TRBV3-2|.|TRBD1
TGTGCCAGCAGAAAACGCGGGACAGGCGAAGAGACCCAGTACTTC
CASRKRGTGEETQYF
>TRBJ1-5|TRBV15|.|.
TGTGCCACCAGCAGAGCCTCGACAGGCAATCAGCCCCAGCATTTT
CATSRASTGNQPQHF
>TRBJ1-6|TRBV14|.|TRBD1
TGTGCCAGCAGCCAAGATAGGGCAGGGGGCTCACCCCTCCACTTT
CASSQDRAGGSPLHF
>TRBJ2-1|TRBV7-9|.|TRBD2
TGTGCCAGCAGCTTATCCGAACTAGCGGGGCATATATACAATGAGCAGTTCTTC
CASSLSELAGHIYNEQFF
>TRBJ1-6|TRBV7-9|.|.
TGTGCCAGCAGCTTTAGTGTTTCGGGAGCCGGAGACTCACCCCTCCACTTT
CASSFSVSGAGDSPLHF
>TRBJ1-3|TRBV9|once|TRBD1
TGTGCCAGCAGCGTAGGAGAGACAGGGGGAAACACCATATATTTT
CASSVGETGGNTIYF
>TRBJ1-4|TRBV15|.|.
TGTGCCACCAGCAGAGATTTAGATGAAAAACTGTTTTTT
CATSRDLDEKLFF
>TRBJ1-1|TRBV30|.|.
TGTGCCTGGAGTGACTTGTTTTCTGAAGCTTTCTTT
CAWSDLFSEAFF
>TRBJ2-7|TRBV12-2|.|.
TGTGCAAGTCGCTGCCGGACTACCTACGAGCAGTACTTC
CASRCRTTYEQYF
>TRBJ2-7|TRBV3-1/TRBV3-2|.|.
TGTGCCAGCAGCCAAGGGGTCGCGGGTGCACTCTACGAGCAGTACTTC
CASSQGVAGALYEQYF
>TRBJ2-3|TRBV7-9|.|TRBD2
TGTGCCAGCAGCCCCTACCCAGCGGGGGGACCCGAAGATACGCAGTATTTT
CASSPYPAGGPEDTQYF
>TRBJ2-7|TRBV9|.|.
TGTGCCAGCAGCGTAGGCGGGTTTGCCTACGAGCAGTACTTC
CASSVGGFAYEQYF
>TRBJ2-7|TRBV2|.|TRBD2
TGTGCCAGCAGAGAACACTCGGGCGGGGGGGCACACGAGCAGTACTTC
CASREHSGGGAHEQYF